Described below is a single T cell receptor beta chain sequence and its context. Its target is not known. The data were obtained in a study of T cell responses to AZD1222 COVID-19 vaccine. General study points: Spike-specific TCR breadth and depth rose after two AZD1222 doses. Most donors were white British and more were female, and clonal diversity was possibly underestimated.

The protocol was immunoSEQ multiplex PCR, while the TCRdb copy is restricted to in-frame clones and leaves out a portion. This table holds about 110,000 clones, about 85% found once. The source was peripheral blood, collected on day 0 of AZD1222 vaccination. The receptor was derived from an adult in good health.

The CDR3: CASSLDAGASSSYEQYF. The CDR3 nucleotides read TGTGCCAGCAGCTTAGACGCAGGGGCTTCGAGCTCCTACGAGCAGTACTTC. This chain links TRBV11-3 with TRBJ2-7; weak D call: TRBD1 (6 bases). V dropped 0 bases and J dropped 0 bases, with 15 bases sitting between them. There are 17 residues in the CDR3. CDR1 SGHNT and CDR2 YENEEA come from the germline V gene.